One sample yielded the 5 T cell receptor beta chains listed below, sequenced in a study of cytomegalovirus exposure and HLA in healthy donors. The PCR contained 60 Vbeta and 13 Jbeta primers. Data came from immunoSEQ multiplex PCR; TCRdb stores just in-frame clones and leaves some out. This table has about 100,000 clones, 60% to 70% appearing once. The sample was PBMCs. All receptors come from a young man in good health and CMV-seropositive.

The sample holds a few counts of this clone. The chain links TRBV4-1 to TRBJ1-4, with TRBD1 matching over 7 bases. The CDR3 runs to 16 residues. J was trimmed by 4 bases and V by 1 base; bases with no gene match: 6. CDR1 MGHRA and CDR2 YSYEKL come from the germline V gene. The CDR3 is CASSQGARGINEKLFF. CDR3 bases: TGCGCCAGCAGCCAAGGAGCCAGGGGGATTAATGAAAAACTGTTTTTT.

V gene TRBV4-2 combines with J gene TRBJ2-7; TRBD2 might be the D (5 bases). Germline V CDR1 and CDR2: LGHNA, YNFKEQ. This CDR3 is 18 amino acids long. V was cut by 0 bases and J by 2 bases, with 20 bases left in between. DNA of the CDR3: TGTGCCAGCAGCCAAGATGATGGAAAGGTGAGACTAACCTACGAGCAGTACTTC. Translating it yields CASSQDDGKVRLTYEQYF.

This clone was seen once. The rearrangement links TRBV4-1 to TRBJ1-5, with TRBD1 matching 8 bases. The CDR3 is 16 residues long. J lost 4 bases, V lost 1 base, and 6 bases had no gene match. Germline values: CDR1 MGHRA, CDR2 YSYEKL. The CDR3 loop reads CASSQGERQGNQPQHF. The CDR3 nucleotides are TGCGCCAGCAGCCAAGGGGAACGACAGGGGAATCAGCCCCAGCATTTT.

The rearrangement joins TRBV5-1 to TRBJ2-3, with TRBD1 identical over 12 bases. The CDR3 sequence is 15 residues long. The ends lost 6 bases at V and 5 bases at J; junction bases unmatched: 7. Germline V gene data show CDR1 as SGHRS and CDR2 as YFSETQ. Here the CDR3 reads CASNQGTGGKDTQYF. The CDR3 nucleotides read TGCGCCAGCAACCAAGGGACAGGGGGCAAAGATACGCAGTATTTT. Combining the CDR3 with reference TRBV5-1 and TRBJ2-3 gives the whole variable domain KAGVTQTPRYLIKTRGQQVTLSCSPISGHRSVSWYQQTPGQGLQFLFEYFSETQRNKGNFPGRFSGRQFSNSRSEMNVSTLELGDSALYLCASNQGTGGKDTQYFGPGTRLTVL.

The chain uses TRBV7-9 and TRBJ2-5; 7 bases align to TRBD1. The V segment lost 4 bases and the J segment 7 bases; nucleotides outside the gene matches: 9. CDR1 is SEHNR, CDR2 FQNEAQ, per germline (reference sequence). The CDR3 runs 14 residues. The CDR3, as DNA: TGTGCCAGCAGCTCTCGGGGACAGAAAGGGACCCAGTACTTC. Its translation is CASSSRGQKGTQYF.